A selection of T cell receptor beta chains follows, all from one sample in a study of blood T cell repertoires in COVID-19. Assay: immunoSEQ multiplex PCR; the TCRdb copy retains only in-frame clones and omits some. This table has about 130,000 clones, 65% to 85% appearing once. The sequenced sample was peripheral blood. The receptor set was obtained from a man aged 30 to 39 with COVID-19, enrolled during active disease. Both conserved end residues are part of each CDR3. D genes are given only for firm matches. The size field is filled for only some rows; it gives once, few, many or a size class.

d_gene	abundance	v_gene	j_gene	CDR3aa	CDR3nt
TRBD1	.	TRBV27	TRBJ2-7	CASSSLDRGGEQYF	TGTGCCAGCAGTTCCCTAGACAGGGGAGGCGAGCAGTACTTC
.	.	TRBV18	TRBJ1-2	CASSPSDSNYGYTF	TGTGCCAGCTCACCATCGGACAGCAACTATGGCTACACCTTC
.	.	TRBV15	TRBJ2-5	CATSRDLGETQYF	TGTGCCACCAGCAGAGACCTCGGGGAGACCCAGTACTTC
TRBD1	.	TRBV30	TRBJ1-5	CAWSVNRGGRNQPQHF	TGTGCCTGGAGTGTAAACAGGGGCGGGCGGAATCAGCCCCAGCATTTT
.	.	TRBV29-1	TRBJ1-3	CSGEGSGNTIYF	TGCAGCGGGGAGGGCTCTGGAAACACCATATATTTT
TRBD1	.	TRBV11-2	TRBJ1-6	CASSLQAGTGFSPLHF	TGTGCCAGCAGCTTGCAGGCGGGGACAGGGTTTTCACCCCTCCACTTT
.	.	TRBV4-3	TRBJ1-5	CASSQEHSRTNQPQHF	TGCGCCAGCAGCCAAGAGCACAGCAGAACCAATCAGCCCCAGCATTTT
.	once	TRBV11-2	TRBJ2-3	CASSFRVSDTQYF	TGTGCCAGCAGTTTCCGGGTATCCGATACGCAGTATTTT
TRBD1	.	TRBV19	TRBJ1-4	CASSIFPGTANEKLFF	TGTGCCAGTAGTATATTCCCCGGGACAGCTAATGAAAAACTGTTTTTT
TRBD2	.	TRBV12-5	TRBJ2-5	CASGSHYRLAGGQETQYF	TGTGCTAGTGGTTCCCATTACCGACTAGCGGGAGGACAAGAGACCCAGTACTTC
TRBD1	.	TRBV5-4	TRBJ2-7	CASSWEDRGGEQYF	TGTGCCAGCAGCTGGGAGGACAGGGGAGGAGAGCAGTACTTC
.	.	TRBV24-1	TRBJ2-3	CATSARTDTQYF	TGTGCCACCAGTGCCAGGACAGATACGCAGTATTTT
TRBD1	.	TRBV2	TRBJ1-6	CASRERYNRGYNSPLHF	TGTGCCAGCAGGGAACGGTATAACAGGGGTTATAATTCACCCCTCCACTTT
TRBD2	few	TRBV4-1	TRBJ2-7	CASSRIGTSNDEQYF	TGCGCCAGCAGCCGTATCGGGACTAGTAATGACGAGCAGTACTTC
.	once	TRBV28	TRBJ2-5	CASSIQGHREGETQYF	TGTGCCAGCAGTATACAAGGGCACAGGGAAGGGGAGACCCAGTACTTC
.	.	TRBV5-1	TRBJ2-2	CASNPRRENTGELFF	TGCGCCAGCAACCCCCGCCGGGAGAACACCGGGGAGCTGTTTTTT